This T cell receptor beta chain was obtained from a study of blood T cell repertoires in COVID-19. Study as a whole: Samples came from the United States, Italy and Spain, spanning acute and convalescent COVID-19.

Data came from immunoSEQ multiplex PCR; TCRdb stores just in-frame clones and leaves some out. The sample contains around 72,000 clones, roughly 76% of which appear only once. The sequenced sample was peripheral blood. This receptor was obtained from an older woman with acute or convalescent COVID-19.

The CDR3 region has the DNA TGCGCCAGCAGCCACCCCGGGACAGGGGGCGAGCAGTACTTC. Translating gives CASSHPGTGGEQYF. The chain carries TRBV4-1 and TRBJ2-7, with 11 bases aligning to TRBD1. V shed 3 bases, J shed 6 bases, and the junction held 4 bases outside the gene matches. This CDR3 comprises 14 residues. Germline lookup yields CDR1 MGHRA and CDR2 YSYEKL.